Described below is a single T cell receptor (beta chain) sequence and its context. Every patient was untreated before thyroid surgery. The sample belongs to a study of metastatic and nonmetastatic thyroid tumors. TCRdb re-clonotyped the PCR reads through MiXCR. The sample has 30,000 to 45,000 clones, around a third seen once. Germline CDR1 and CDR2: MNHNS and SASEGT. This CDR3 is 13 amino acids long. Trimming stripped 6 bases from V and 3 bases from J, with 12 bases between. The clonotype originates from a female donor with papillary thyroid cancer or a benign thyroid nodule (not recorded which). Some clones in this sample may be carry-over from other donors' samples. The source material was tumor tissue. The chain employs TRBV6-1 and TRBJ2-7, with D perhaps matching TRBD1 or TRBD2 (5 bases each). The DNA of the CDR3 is TGTGCCAGCAGCCGGGACGGGCTCTACGAGCAGTACTTC. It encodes CASSRDGLYEQYF.